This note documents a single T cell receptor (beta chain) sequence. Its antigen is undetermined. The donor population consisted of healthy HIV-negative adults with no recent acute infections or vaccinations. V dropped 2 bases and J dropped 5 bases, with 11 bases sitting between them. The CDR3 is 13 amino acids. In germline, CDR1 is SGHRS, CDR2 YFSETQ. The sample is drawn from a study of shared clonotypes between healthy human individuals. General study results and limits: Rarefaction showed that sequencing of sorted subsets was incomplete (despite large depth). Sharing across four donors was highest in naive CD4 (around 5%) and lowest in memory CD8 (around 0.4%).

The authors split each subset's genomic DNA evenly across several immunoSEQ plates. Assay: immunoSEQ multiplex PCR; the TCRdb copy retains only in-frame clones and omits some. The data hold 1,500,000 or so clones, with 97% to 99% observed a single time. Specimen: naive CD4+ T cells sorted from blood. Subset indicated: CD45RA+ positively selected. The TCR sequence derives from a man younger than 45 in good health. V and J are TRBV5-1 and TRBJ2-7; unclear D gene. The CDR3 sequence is CASSLGPLNEQYF. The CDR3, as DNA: TGCGCCAGCAGCTTAGGACCCCTTAACGAGCAGTACTTC.